This T cell receptor beta chain was sequenced for a study of CD8+ T cells in alopecia areata. Background on the study: Once tofacitinib had been taken for 6 to 18 months, 6 months off drug followed. Study outcomes and limitations: Scalp sample data also include resident alphabeta T cells from normal skin.

About this clone: Its antigen is still unknown.

The V gene end was trimmed by 7 bases and the J gene end by 4 bases; junction bases not matched to a gene: 12. Germline V CDR1 and CDR2: SQVTM, ANQGSEA. There are 14 residues in the CDR3. The study team obtained lesional scalp punch biopsies and peripheral blood from alopecia areata patients. Extracted RNA was reverse transcribed into cDNA, the sequencing template. Generated by immunoSEQ multiplex PCR, the TCRdb table keeps only in-frame clones and is missing some. Among roughly 150,000 clones listed, approximately 53% were seen once. This chain uses TRBV29-1 with TRBJ1-1, with 7 bases lining up with TRBD1. The clonotype originates from a human donor with alopecia areata. The sequenced sample was CD8+ T cells sorted from blood, obtained at week 0. DNA for the CDR3: TGCAGCGCGGTATTACGGGACAGCGGCACTGAAGCTTTCTTT. Translating gives CSAVLRDSGTEAFF.